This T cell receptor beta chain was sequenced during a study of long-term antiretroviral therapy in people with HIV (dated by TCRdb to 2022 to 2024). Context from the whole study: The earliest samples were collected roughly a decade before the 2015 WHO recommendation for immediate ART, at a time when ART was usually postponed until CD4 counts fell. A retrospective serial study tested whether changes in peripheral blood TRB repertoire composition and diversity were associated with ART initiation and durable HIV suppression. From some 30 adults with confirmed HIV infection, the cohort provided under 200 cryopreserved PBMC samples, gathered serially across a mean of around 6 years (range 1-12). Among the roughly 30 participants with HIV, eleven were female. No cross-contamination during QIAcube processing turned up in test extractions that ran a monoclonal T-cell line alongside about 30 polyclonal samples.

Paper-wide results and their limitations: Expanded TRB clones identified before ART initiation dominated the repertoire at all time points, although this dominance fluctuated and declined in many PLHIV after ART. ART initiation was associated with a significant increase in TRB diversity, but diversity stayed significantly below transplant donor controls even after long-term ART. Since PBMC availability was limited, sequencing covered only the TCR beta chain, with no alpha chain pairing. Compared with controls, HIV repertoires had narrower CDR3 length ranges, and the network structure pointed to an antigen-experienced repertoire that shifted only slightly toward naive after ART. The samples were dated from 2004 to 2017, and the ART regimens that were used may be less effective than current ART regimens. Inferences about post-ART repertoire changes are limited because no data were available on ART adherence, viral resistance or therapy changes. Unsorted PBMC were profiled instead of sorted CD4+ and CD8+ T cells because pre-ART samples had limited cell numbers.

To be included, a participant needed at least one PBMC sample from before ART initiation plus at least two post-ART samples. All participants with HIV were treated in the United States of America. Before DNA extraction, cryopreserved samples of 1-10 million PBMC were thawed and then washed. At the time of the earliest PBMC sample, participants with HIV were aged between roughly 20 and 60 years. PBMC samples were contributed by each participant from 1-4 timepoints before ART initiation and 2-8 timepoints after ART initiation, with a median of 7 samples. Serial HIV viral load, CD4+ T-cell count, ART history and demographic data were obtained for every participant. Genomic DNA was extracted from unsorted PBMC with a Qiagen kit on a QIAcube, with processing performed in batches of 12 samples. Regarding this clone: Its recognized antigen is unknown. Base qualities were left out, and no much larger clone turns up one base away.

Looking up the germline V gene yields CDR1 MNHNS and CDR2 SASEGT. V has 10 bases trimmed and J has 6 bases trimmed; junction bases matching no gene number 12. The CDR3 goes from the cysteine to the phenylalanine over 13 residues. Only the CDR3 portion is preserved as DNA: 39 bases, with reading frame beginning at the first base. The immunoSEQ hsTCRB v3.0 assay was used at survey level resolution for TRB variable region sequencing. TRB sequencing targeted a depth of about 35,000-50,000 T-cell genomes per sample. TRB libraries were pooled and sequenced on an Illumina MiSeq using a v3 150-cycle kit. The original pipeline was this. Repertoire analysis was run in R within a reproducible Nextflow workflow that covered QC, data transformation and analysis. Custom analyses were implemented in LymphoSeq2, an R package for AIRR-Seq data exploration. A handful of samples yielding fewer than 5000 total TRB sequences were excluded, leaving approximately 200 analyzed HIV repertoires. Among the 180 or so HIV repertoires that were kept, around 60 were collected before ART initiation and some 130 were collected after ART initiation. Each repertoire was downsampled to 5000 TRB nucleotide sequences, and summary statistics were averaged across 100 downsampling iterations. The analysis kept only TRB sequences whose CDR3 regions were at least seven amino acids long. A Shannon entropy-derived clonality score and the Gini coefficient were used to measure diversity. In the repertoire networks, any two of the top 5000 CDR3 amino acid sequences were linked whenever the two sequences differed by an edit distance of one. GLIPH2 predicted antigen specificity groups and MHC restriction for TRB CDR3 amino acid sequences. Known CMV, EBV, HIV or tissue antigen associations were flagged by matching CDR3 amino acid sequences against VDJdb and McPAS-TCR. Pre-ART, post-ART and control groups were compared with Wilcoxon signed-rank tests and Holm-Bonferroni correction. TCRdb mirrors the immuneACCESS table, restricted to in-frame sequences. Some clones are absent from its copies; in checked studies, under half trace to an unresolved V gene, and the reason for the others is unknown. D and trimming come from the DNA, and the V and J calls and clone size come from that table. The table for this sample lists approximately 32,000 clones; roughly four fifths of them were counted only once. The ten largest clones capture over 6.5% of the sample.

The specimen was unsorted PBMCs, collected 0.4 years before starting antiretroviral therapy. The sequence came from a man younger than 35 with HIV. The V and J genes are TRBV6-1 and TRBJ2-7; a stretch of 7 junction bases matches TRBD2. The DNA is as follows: TGTGCCACCTCCTCGGCGGCTAGCGGCGAGCAGTACTTC. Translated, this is CATSSAASGEQYF.